Below, 18 T cell receptor beta chains from the same sample are listed, as sequenced in a study of cytomegalovirus exposure and HLA in healthy donors. The PCR was carried out with 60 Vbeta primers and 13 Jbeta primers. Profiling relied on immunoSEQ multiplex PCR, and the TCRdb table lists in-frame clones only, not all of them. This table has tens of thousands of clones, over 75% appearing once. The specimen was PBMCs. These TCRs come from a man between 35 and 55 years old in good health and CMV-seronegative.

This chain connects TRBV2 to TRBJ2-7, with 11 bases lining up with TRBD1. The V segment lost 7 bases and the J segment 3 bases; nucleotides outside the gene matches: 11. The CDR3 has 16 residues. Germline CDR1 is SNHLY and CDR2 is FYNNEI. CDR3 coding DNA: TGTGCCAGCAAGGCCCGGGGACAGGGGGTTGACTACGAGCAGTACTTC. Protein product: CASKARGQGVDYEQYF.

Concerning this clone: The junction departs from germline at one end; a sequencing error may be responsible. The chain links TRBV27 to TRBJ2-1, with 12 bases matching TRBD2. Per the germline V gene, CDR1 is MNHEY and CDR2 is SMNVEV (reference sequence). CDR3 length equals 17 residues. The CDR3 loop is CASSMGTSGPGGNEQLF. CDR3 coding DNA: TGTGCCAGCAGTATGGGGACTAGCGGGCCCGGGGGCAATGAGCAGCTCTTC.

The V gene is TRBV9, the J gene TRBJ2-1; the match to TRBD2 covers 9 bases. The CDR3 runs to 15 residues. Trimming cost V 2 bases and J 4 bases; bases outside gene matches: 4. Germline V gene data show CDR1 as SGDLS and CDR2 as YYNGEE. This CDR3 reads CASSVVSGRYNEQFF. The CDR3 nucleotides read TGTGCCAGCAGCGTCGTCAGCGGGAGGTACAATGAGCAGTTCTTC.

This rearrangement joins TRBV6-1 to TRBJ2-3; 9 bases line up with TRBD1. CDR3 size: 14 residues. V lost 6 bases, J lost 3 bases, and 4 bases stayed unmatched. Per the germline V gene, CDR1 is MNHNS and CDR2 is SASEGT. CDR3 sequence: CASRTGGSTDTQYF. CDR3 DNA sequence: TGTGCCAGCAGGACAGGGGGATCGACAGATACGCAGTATTTT.

CDR3 protein: CASSLGGYEQYF. For the CDR3, the DNA is TGCGCCAGCAGCCTCGGGGGCTACGAGCAGTACTTC. J is TRBJ2-7 and V is TRBV5-1; D possibly corresponds to TRBD2 (6 bases). CDR3 length equals 12 residues. V lost 4 bases and J 3 bases, leaving 8 bases between the germline ends. The germline V gene has CDR1 SGHRS and CDR2 YFSETQ.

The gene calls are TRBV27 and TRBJ2-5; tentative D call: TRBD1 (6 bases). The CDR3 consists of 15 residues. The V and J ends lost 2 bases and 2 bases respectively, with 12 bases between them. Looked up from germline, CDR1 is MNHEY and CDR2 is SMNVEV (reference sequence). CDR3 residues: CASSLRGSMQETQYF. CDR3 DNA sequence: TGTGCCAGCAGTTTAAGGGGGTCGATGCAAGAGACCCAGTACTTC.

The J gene is TRBJ2-3, the V gene TRBV28, with D tentatively TRBD2 (5 bases). CDR3 length: 16 residues. Germline CDR1 MDHEN, CDR2 SYDVKM. Trimming shortened V by 5 bases and J by 0 bases, and 15 bases separated the two germline ends. This chain's CDR3 is CASSRSDFSSTDTQYF. In DNA, the CDR3 is TGTGCCAGCAGTAGATCGGACTTCTCTAGCACAGATACGCAGTATTTT.

This clone was counted only a few times. In DNA form, the CDR3 reads TGTGCCAGCAGCCAAACAGGGAACACTGAAGCTTTCTTT. It specifies CASSQTGNTEAFF. This chain joins TRBV14 and TRBJ1-1, with D tentatively TRBD1 (5 bases). The CDR3 is made up of 13 amino acids. CDR1 is SGHDN and CDR2 is FVKESK in the germline V gene. Trimming removed 2 bases at V and 1 base at J, with 5 bases between.

The chain is built from TRBV6-5 and TRBJ1-1; possibly TRBD1 for D (5 bases). V shed 4 bases and J shed 3 bases, with 9 bases lying between them. This CDR3 region has 13 residues. Germline V lookup: CDR1 MNHEY, CDR2 SVGAGI. The chain's CDR3 is CASSFTRDTEAFF. The CDR3 bases are TGTGCCAGCAGTTTTACCAGGGACACTGAAGCTTTCTTT.

The chain links TRBV2 to TRBJ1-5; the D is unclear. This CDR3 comprises 13 residues. V dropped 1 base and J dropped 7 bases, with 8 bases sitting between them. Germline V CDR1 and CDR2: SNHLY, FYNNEI. The CDR3 is CASSEGSSQPQHF. The CDR3 nucleotides read TGTGCCAGCAGTGAAGGCTCAAGCCAGCCCCAGCATTTT.

This clone was seen many times. The V gene is TRBV2, the J gene TRBJ2-2; a possible D gene is TRBD2 (5 bases). The CDR3 loop spans 15 amino acids. Per the germline V gene, CDR1 is SNHLY and CDR2 is FYNNEI. The V gene lost 4 bases and the J gene lost 6 bases, with 15 bases spanning the gap. The CDR3 region is CASSAGSVAPGELFF. The CDR3 nucleotides read TGTGCCAGCAGTGCGGGGAGCGTGGCCCCCGGGGAGCTGTTTTTT. Complete variable domain (other parts from reference TRBV2 and TRBJ2-2): EPEVTQTPSHQVTQMGQEVILRCVPISNHLYFYWYRQILGQKVEFLVSFYNNEISEKSEIFDDQFSVERPDGSNFTLKIRSTKLEDSAMYFCASSAGSVAPGELFFGEGSRLTVL.

This clone was found a few times. The rearrangement joins TRBV4-1 to TRBJ1-5; TRBD1 agrees at 7 bases. CDR1 is MGHRA and CDR2 is YSYEKL in the germline V gene. The CDR3 is made up of 14 amino acids. The V and J ends lost 4 bases and 7 bases, in that order; junction bases with no gene match: 7. The CDR3 bases are TGCGCCAGCAGCCTGAGACAGGGATTACAGCCCCAGCATTTT. Residues: CASSLRQGLQPQHF.

This clone was observed a handful of times. CDR3 amino acids: CASGPQGPRGTEAFF. DNA for the CDR3: TGTGCCAGCGGTCCACAGGGCCCACGGGGCACTGAAGCTTTCTTT. V usage is TRBV6-5 and J usage is TRBJ1-1; D might be TRBD1 (6 bases). The CDR3 consists of 15 residues. Between the trimmed V and J ends, which lost 8 bases and 4 bases, there was a span of 20 bases. Germline V CDR1 and CDR2: MNHEY, SVGAGI.

This chain joins TRBV19 and TRBJ1-2; the match to TRBD1 covers 7 bases. CDR3 size: 14 residues. Germline trimming cut 3 bases from V and 7 bases from J; bases unmatched to any gene: 8. Germline V gives CDR1 LNHDA, CDR2 SQIVND (reference sequence). For the CDR3, the DNA is TGTGCCAGTAGTATCCAAGGACAGGTTTTTGGCTACACCTTC. Residues: CASSIQGQVFGYTF.

This clone showed up just once. The chain uses TRBV11-3 and TRBJ2-5; 11 nucleotides agree with TRBD1. Germline CDR1 and CDR2: SGHNT and YENEEA. The CDR3 has 15 amino acids. The J segment lost 4 bases and the V segment lost 3 bases, leaving 4 bases of the junction unmatched. CDR3 sequence (DNA): TGTGCCAGCAGCTTGAGGACAGGGGGCCTAGAGACCCAGTACTTC. Translation gives CASSLRTGGLETQYF.

V usage is TRBV19 and J usage is TRBJ1-6; D not resolved. The germline V gene has CDR1 LNHDA and CDR2 SQIVND (reference sequence). The length of the CDR3 is 16 residues. Trimming took off 5 bases at V and 4 bases at J, with 15 bases between the two ends. The CDR3 nucleotides read TGTGCCAGTAGTCCTCAGCGAGGCGGTTATAATTCACCCCTCCACTTT. Translated, it gives CASSPQRGGYNSPLHF.

The chain joins TRBV6-5 to TRBJ2-1; 7 nucleotides agree with TRBD1. From germline, CDR1 is MNHEY and CDR2 SVGAGI. The ends lost 2 bases at V and 4 bases at J; junction bases unmatched: 5. The CDR3 is 15 amino acids. CDR3 sequence (DNA): TGTGCCAGCAGTTACCGGGACAGTCTATACAATGAGCAGTTCTTC. It specifies CASSYRDSLYNEQFF.

The chain links TRBV6-1 to TRBJ1-6; D remains unclear. CDR1 and CDR2 (germline): MNHNS, SASEGT. V lost 7 bases, J lost 5 bases, and 12 bases lay in between. This CDR3 has 14 residues. The CDR3 region has the DNA TGTGCCAGCATGCGGGAAACCGATAATTCACCCCTCCACTTT. This translates into CASMRETDNSPLHF.